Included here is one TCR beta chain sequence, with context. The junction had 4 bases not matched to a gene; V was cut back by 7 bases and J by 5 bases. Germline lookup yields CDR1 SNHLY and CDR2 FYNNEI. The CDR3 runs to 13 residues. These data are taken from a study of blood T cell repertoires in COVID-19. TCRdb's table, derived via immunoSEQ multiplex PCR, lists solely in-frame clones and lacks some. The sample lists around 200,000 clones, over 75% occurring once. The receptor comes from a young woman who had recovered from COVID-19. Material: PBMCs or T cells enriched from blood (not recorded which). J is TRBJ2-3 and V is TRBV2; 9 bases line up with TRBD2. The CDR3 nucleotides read TGTGCCAGCATCCCTAGCGGGATAGATACGCAGTATTTT. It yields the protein CASIPSGIDTQYF.